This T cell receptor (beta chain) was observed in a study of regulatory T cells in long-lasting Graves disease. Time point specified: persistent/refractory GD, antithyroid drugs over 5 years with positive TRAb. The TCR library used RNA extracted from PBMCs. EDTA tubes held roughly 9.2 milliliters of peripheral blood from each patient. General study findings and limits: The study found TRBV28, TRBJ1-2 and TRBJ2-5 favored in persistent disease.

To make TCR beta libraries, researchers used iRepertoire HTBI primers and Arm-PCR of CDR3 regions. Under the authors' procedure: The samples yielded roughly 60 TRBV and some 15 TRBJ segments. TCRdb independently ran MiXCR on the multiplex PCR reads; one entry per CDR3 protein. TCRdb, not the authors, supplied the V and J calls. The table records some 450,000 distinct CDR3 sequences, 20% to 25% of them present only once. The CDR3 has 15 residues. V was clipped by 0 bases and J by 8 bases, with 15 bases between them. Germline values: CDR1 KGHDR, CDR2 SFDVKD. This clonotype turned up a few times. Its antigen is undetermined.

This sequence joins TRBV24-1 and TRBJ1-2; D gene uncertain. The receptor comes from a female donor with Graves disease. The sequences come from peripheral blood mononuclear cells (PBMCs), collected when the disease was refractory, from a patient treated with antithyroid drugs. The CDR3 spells CATSDLQRGREGYTF. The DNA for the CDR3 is TGTGCCACCAGTGATTTGCAGCGAGGCCGGGAGGGCTACACCTTC.